This T cell receptor (beta chain) was identified during a study of blood T cell repertoires in COVID-19. V was clipped by 4 bases and J by 7 bases; unmatched bases: 12. The length of the CDR3 is 15 residues. The germline CDR1 and CDR2 sequences are LGHDT and YNNKEL (reference sequence). The data were produced by immunoSEQ multiplex PCR, yet TCRdb's version contains in-frame clones alone and is incomplete. The data show 300,000 to 450,000 clones, approximately 89% seen once. Sequenced sample: PBMCs or T cells enriched from blood (not recorded which). The sequence was obtained from a man aged 25 to 40 who had recovered from COVID-19. The rearrangement uses TRBV3-1 (or the pseudogene TRBV3-2) and TRBJ2-7; TRBD1 agrees at 8 bases. The CDR3 DNA sequence: TGTGCCAGCAGCCCCACCAGAGACAGGGGTTTAGAGCAGTACTTC. As protein: CASSPTRDRGLEQYF.